The TCR beta chain under discussion was sequenced for a study of blood T cell repertoires in COVID-19. Clones were sequenced by immunoSEQ multiplex PCR, and TCRdb holds only the in-frame ones, with some missing. The sample carries around 300,000 clones, 85% to 90% recorded once. The sample was PBMCs or T cells enriched from blood (not recorded which). This clonotype originated in a woman between 18 and 29 years old who had recovered from COVID-19.

CDR3 sequence (DNA): TGTGCCAGCAGCCATACCGGGACTAGCGGGGCCTATGAGCAGTTCTTC. As protein: CASSHTGTSGAYEQFF. The chain employs TRBV7-9 and TRBJ2-1, with 13 bases lining up with TRBD2. The CDR3 extends over 16 amino acids. V shed 5 bases, J shed 8 bases, and the junction held 9 bases outside the gene matches. Germline CDR1 SEHNR, CDR2 FQNEAQ (reference sequence).